This TCR beta chain is drawn from a study of blood T cell repertoires in COVID-19. Trimming left V 6 bases short and J 5 bases short, with 13 bases between. Germline CDR1 and CDR2: SNHLY and FYNNEI. This CDR3 is 14 amino acids long. Clones were read by immunoSEQ multiplex PCR, and TCRdb kept only the in-frame ones, dropping some. Of some 160,000 clones in the sample, less than 80% were seen once. Participants came from about two dozen US areas, aged about 18 to 95 years. Material for sequencing was PBMCs or T cells enriched from blood (not recorded which). The TCR comes from a woman aged 70-85 years in a cohort exposed to, infected with or recovered from COVID-19 (not recorded which). The chain has TRBV2 and TRBJ2-2; TRBD2 might be the D (6 bases). CDR3 nucleotide sequence: TGTGCCAGCAGGCGGTATGGGGGGACCGGGGAGCTGTTTTTT. Its translation is CASRRYGGTGELFF. Looking up the rest from reference TRBV2 and TRBJ2-2 gives the full variable domain: EPEVTQTPSHQVTQMGQEVILRCVPISNHLYFYWYRQILGQKVEFLVSFYNNEISEKSEIFDDQFSVERPDGSNFTLKIRSTKLEDSAMYFCASRRYGGTGELFFGEGSRLTVL.